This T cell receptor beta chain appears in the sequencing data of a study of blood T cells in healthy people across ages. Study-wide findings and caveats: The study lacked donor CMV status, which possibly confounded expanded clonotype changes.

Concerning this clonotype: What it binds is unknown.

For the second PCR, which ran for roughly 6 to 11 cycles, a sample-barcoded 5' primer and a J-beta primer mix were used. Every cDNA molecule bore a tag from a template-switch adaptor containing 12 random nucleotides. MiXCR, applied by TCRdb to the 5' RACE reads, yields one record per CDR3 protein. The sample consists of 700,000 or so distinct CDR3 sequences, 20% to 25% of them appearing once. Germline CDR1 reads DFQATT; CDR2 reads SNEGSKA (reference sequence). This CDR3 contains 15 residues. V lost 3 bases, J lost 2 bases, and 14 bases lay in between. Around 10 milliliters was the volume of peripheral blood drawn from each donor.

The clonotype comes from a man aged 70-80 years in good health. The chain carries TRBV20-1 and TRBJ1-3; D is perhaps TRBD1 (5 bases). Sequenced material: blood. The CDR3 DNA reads TGCAGTGCTAGGCGCCCTCGGGGGGCTGGAAACACCATATATTTT. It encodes CSARRPRGAGNTIYF.